The 13 T cell receptor beta chains listed next were all sequenced from one sample in a study of cytomegalovirus exposure and HLA in healthy donors (dated by TCRdb to about 2017). Library preparation employed the immunoSEQ multiplex PCR assay. For the multiplex PCR, a mixture combining 60 forward primers for TCR Vbeta segments and 13 reverse primers for TCR Jbeta segments was used. TCRdb's version of the immuneACCESS table is confined to in-frame rearrangements and falls short of the full clone set. An unresolved V gene accounts for under half of the shortfall where checked; the remainder is of unknown origin. The sample yields 65,000 to 90,000 clones; roughly 73% were counted once. Clones ranked in the top ten supply more than 15% of the sample. Specimen: PBMCs. The source of these receptors is a middle-aged woman in good health and CMV-seropositive.

This clone was observed a single time. V and J are TRBV11-2 and TRBJ2-7, with 7 bases identical to TRBD2. Unmatched junction bases numbered 10, after V lost 5 bases and J lost 6 bases. Germline V gene sequence: CDR1 SGHAT, CDR2 FQNNGV. This CDR3 comprises 14 residues. Here the CDR3 reads CASSPAGGSGEQYF. DNA for the CDR3: TGTGCCAGCAGCCCCGCGGGCGGGAGCGGCGAGCAGTACTTC. Complete variable domain (other parts from reference TRBV11-2 and TRBJ2-7): EAGVAQSPRYKIIEKRQSVAFWCNPISGHATLYWYQQILGQGPKLLIQFQNNGVVDDSQLPKDRFSAERLKGVDSTLKIQPAKLEDSAVYLCASSPAGGSGEQYFGPGTRLTVT.

This clone was counted a single time. The chain links TRBV18 to TRBJ1-5, with D perhaps matching TRBD1 (5 bases). Trimming pared 4 bases from V and 8 bases from J, leaving 15 bases between. Germline V lookup: CDR1 KGHSH, CDR2 LQKENI. The CDR3 runs 14 residues. CDR3 protein: CASSLTGGSEPQHF. In DNA, the CDR3 is TGTGCCAGCTCACTCACGGGGGGGTCAGAGCCCCAGCATTTT.

The V call is TRBV20-1, the J call TRBJ2-3, with D unclear. V lost 1 base and J lost 12, with 11 bases in between. The CDR3 runs 11 residues. Germline values: CDR1 DFQATT, CDR2 SNEGSKA (reference sequence). This CDR3 reads CSARGSLSQYF. The CDR3, as DNA: TGCAGTGCTAGAGGGAGCCTCAGTCAGTATTTT.

This clone appeared once. The rearrangement links TRBV6-1 to TRBJ2-1; D may be TRBD2 (5 bases). V was cut by 5 bases and J by 8 bases, with 10 bases left in between. The germline V gene has CDR1 MNHNS and CDR2 SASEGT. The CDR3 sequence is 12 residues long. The CDR3 is CASSLTIDEQFF. The CDR3 coding sequence is TGTGCCAGCAGTCTGACTATAGATGAGCAGTTCTTC.

This clone turned up a few times. This chain uses TRBV6-6 with TRBJ2-7; D possibly corresponds to TRBD1 (6 bases). The germline V and J ends were trimmed by 10 bases and 0 bases, with 16 bases remaining between them. Germline V gene data show CDR1 as MNHNY and CDR2 as SVGAGI (reference sequence). CDR3 length: 14 residues. CDR3 sequence: CATTAGTRSYEQYF. The CDR3 region has the DNA TGTGCCACAACGGCCGGGACACGCTCCTACGAGCAGTACTTC.

The chain carries TRBV4-3 and TRBJ1-1, with TRBD1 matching 7 bases. Germline lookup yields CDR1 LGHNA and CDR2 YSLEER. There are 20 residues in the CDR3. Trimming took 0 bases from V and 1 from J; bases not matched to a gene: 17. The CDR3: CASSQDLGGAQGVPNTEAFF. Written as DNA, the CDR3 is TGCGCCAGCAGCCAAGATCTCGGGGGAGCTCAGGGGGTACCGAACACTGAAGCTTTCTTT.

This clone was picked up a small number of times. The V call is TRBV4-3, the J call TRBJ2-3; 8 bases map to TRBD2. Germline CDR1 reads LGHNA; CDR2 reads YSLEER. CDR3 size: 15 residues. V shed 0 bases and J 13 bases; nucleotides not matched to a gene: 12. The CDR3 is CASSQERTIAGIKYF. The CDR3 nucleotides read TGCGCCAGCAGCCAAGAACGGACAATAGCGGGGATCAAGTATTTT.

This clone was observed a single time. The CDR3 loop is CASSVTSGGAREQFF. For the CDR3, the DNA is TGTGCCAGCAGCGTGACTAGCGGGGGGGCTCGGGAGCAGTTCTTC. The chain uses TRBV9 and TRBJ2-1, with TRBD2 matching over 14 bases. Germline CDR1 is SGDLS and CDR2 is YYNGEE. CDR3 length: 15 residues. Losses at the gene ends were 2 bases for V and 10 bases for J; bases not matched to a gene: 5.

The chain carries TRBV9 and TRBJ2-7, with 11 bases identical to TRBD1. Looked up from germline, CDR1 is SGDLS and CDR2 is YYNGEE. The CDR3 spans 16 residues. J lost 2 bases, V lost 3 bases, and 7 bases had no gene match. The CDR3 here is CASSAKGTGGTYEQYF. DNA of the CDR3: TGTGCCAGCAGCGCGAAAGGGACAGGGGGGACCTACGAGCAGTACTTC.

The rearrangement links TRBV5-6 to TRBJ1-3; D remains ambiguous. This CDR3 region has 16 residues. The germline V and J ends were trimmed by 3 bases and 1 base, with 14 bases remaining between them. CDR1 is SGHDT and CDR2 is YYEEEE in the germline V gene. The DNA of the CDR3 is TGTGCCAGCAGCTCCTTATCCGCAGGATCTGGAAACACCATATATTTT. Its protein is CASSSLSAGSGNTIYF. Based on the CDR3 plus reference TRBV5-6 and TRBJ1-3, the full variable domain is DAGVTQSPTHLIKTRGQQVTLRCSPKSGHDTVSWYQQALGQGPQFIFQYYEEEERQRGNFPDRFSGHQFPNYSSELNVNALLLGDSALYLCASSSLSAGSGNTIYFGEGSWLTVV.

CDR3 sequence (DNA): TGCAGCGCAGGGCAAACAGATACGCAGTATTTT. Translating gives CSAGQTDTQYF. The chain couples TRBV29-1 to TRBJ2-3; D perhaps matches TRBD1 (5 bases). Germline-derived CDR1 and CDR2 are SQVTM and ANQGSEA. CDR3 length: 11 amino acids. Trimming removed 7 bases from V and 3 bases from J, with 8 bases in between.

The rearrangement links TRBV5-1 to TRBJ1-1; TRBD1 matches at 8 bases. J lost 5 bases, V lost 1 base, and 7 bases had no gene match. The CDR3 runs 15 residues. Germline-derived CDR1 and CDR2 are SGHRS and YFSETQ. CDR3 loop: CASSLSQGARTEAFF. CDR3 sequence (DNA): TGCGCCAGCAGCTTGTCCCAGGGGGCTAGAACTGAAGCTTTCTTT.

The chain is built from TRBV6-5 and TRBJ1-1; D gene ambiguous. Per germline, CDR1 MNHEY and CDR2 SVGAGI. The germline V and J ends were trimmed by 5 bases and 1 base, with 11 bases remaining between them. This CDR3 has 14 amino acids. DNA of the CDR3: TGTGCCAGCAGTCCTCTGTCCTCGAACACTGAAGCTTTCTTT. Protein: CASSPLSSNTEAFF.